The 5 T cell receptor beta chains given below trace back to one sample, sequenced in a study of T cell changes during pregnancy in multiple sclerosis (dated by TCRdb to the late 2010s). The protocol used for the library was the immunoSEQ multiplex PCR assay. Held by TCRdb, this immuneACCESS table contains in-frame sequences only and omits some clones. Under half of the omission traces to an unresolved V gene where checked; the cause of the rest is unknown. This sample lists some 100,000 clones; about 90% were detected once. Jointly, the top ten make up about 3.1% of the sample. This material consisted of peripheral blood, taken in the second trimester of pregnancy. The receptors originated from a female donor with multiple sclerosis, enrolled in a pregnancy study.

This chain links TRBV30 with TRBJ2-7, with 10 bases fitting TRBD2. The CDR3 extends over 15 amino acids. With 4 bases clipped from V and 2 bases from J, the junction kept 8 bases outside the gene matches. Germline values: CDR1 GTSNPN, CDR2 SVGIG (reference sequence). Here the CDR3 DNA reads TGTGCCTGGACCCTAGCGGGAGTCGGGCCCTACGAGCAGTACTTC. Translating gives CAWTLAGVGPYEQYF.

This clone occurred once. The chain has TRBV6-5 and TRBJ2-7; 10 nucleotides match TRBD1. V was clipped by 2 bases and J by 2 bases; unmatched bases: 0. The CDR3 spans 14 residues. Germline lookup yields CDR1 MNHEY and CDR2 SVGAGI. The CDR3 is CASSYGQGAYEQYF. CDR3 DNA sequence: TGTGCCAGCAGTTACGGACAGGGGGCCTACGAGCAGTACTTC.

The chain recombines TRBV6-5 with TRBJ2-1; a possible D gene is TRBD1 (6 bases). The germline V gene encodes CDR1 MNHEY and CDR2 SVGAGI. The CDR3 spans 14 residues. Trimming cost V 6 bases and J 4 bases, with 13 bases left between them. The CDR3 region is CASSRGYQYNEQFF. CDR3 sequence (DNA): TGTGCCAGCAGCAGGGGCTACCAATACAATGAGCAGTTCTTC.

This clone was recorded a few times. The chain employs TRBV11-3 and TRBJ1-5, with D tentatively TRBD1 (5 bases). CDR3 size: 17 residues. From germline, CDR1 is SGHNT and CDR2 YENEEA. Trimming left V 4 bases short and J 3 bases short, with 19 bases between. CDR3 region: CASSSPGKGRDNQPQHF. In nucleotides, the CDR3 is TGTGCCAGCAGCTCCCCAGGGAAGGGAAGGGACAATCAGCCCCAGCATTTT.

This chain joins TRBV5-4 and TRBJ2-2; D is unclear. Deletions cut 4 bases from V and 5 bases from J, with 6 bases between. Germline V gives CDR1 SGHNT, CDR2 YYREEE (reference sequence). The CDR3 is 12 residues long. The CDR3 nucleotides read TGTGCCAGCAGCAAGACAACCGGGGAGCTGTTTTTT. It encodes CASSKTTGELFF.